This T cell receptor (beta chain) was found in a study of blood T cells in healthy people across ages. Study in general: Template switching retrieved approximately one barcoded beta molecule for each two T cells.

The V end was cut by 5 bases, the J end by 2 bases, with 17 bases between. Germline V lookup: CDR1 SGHVS, CDR2 FQNEAQ. The CDR3 extends over 16 amino acids. Study-wide results and limits: Greater diversity and more naive CD4+ cells were seen in long-lived donors than in aged donors.

This clonotype was observed a handful of times. Its antigen is undetermined. A second roughly 6 to 11 cycle PCR used barcoded and J-beta primers. Any given sample supplied a minimum of 3 million CDR3-containing paired-end reads. TCRdb itself ran the 5' RACE reads through MiXCR, one entry per CDR3 protein. The sample has 1.5 million to 2 million distinct CDR3 sequences, about 39% seen once. This sequence was found in a human donor in good health. The gene calls are TRBV7-8 and TRBJ2-3; D perhaps matches TRBD2 (6 bases). Specimen: blood. This CDR3 reads CASSPPPGTFTDTQYF. The CDR3 DNA is TGTGCCAGCAGCCCTCCTCCCGGGACTTTCACAGATACGCAGTATTTT.